This is a list of T cell receptor beta chains from one sample in a study of CD8 T cells in ankylosing spondylitis. A single record per CDR3 protein comes from TCRdb applying MiXCR to the 5' RACE reads. The repertoire includes a few hundred thousand distinct CDR3 sequences, roughly 18% of them detected once, and around 30% sits in the top ten. The material sequenced was blood, either unsorted or a sorted T cell fraction (not recorded which). The source is a male donor with ankylosing spondylitis or in good health (not recorded which). The CDR3 runs from the conserved cysteine through the conserved F or W. A D gene is named only where the DNA matches it firmly. For some rows the clone size is stated as once, few or many, or as a class when expanded; others skip it.

>TRBV29-1|TRBJ2-7|NA|NA
CSVEGSRDTSYEQYF
>TRBV6-5|TRBJ2-7|NA|TRBD1
CASSYDREDEQYF
>TRBV5-4|TRBJ1-4|many|TRBD1
CASSLSGTVTEKLFF
>TRBV2|TRBJ2-7|NA|NA
CASSAGTAFYEQYF
>TRBV6-4|TRBJ2-3|many|TRBD1
CASRPGQGAADTQYF
>TRBV6-2/TRBV6-3|TRBJ2-2|few|TRBD1
CASSHRGTGHGGELFF
>TRBV11-1|TRBJ2-4|NA|NA
CASSSFSSKTDLAKNIQYF
>TRBV11-2|TRBJ2-2|NA|NA
CASSLETGYAGELFF
>TRBV4-1|TRBJ2-7|NA|NA
CASSQGPSSSYEQYF
>TRBV12-3/TRBV12-4|TRBJ2-5|NA|TRBD2
CASSFMTSGRSLQETQYF
>TRBV9|TRBJ1-2|few|TRBD1
CASSGQEGYGYTF
>TRBV29-1|TRBJ2-2|NA|NA
CSAQLAGELFF
>TRBV7-6|TRBJ2-2|NA|TRBD2
CASSLAGRTSGTGRAGGELFF
>TRBV9|TRBJ2-2|few|NA
CASSTSRETSSGELFF
>TRBV7-2|TRBJ2-5|NA|TRBD1
CASSLGPPGQGLETQYF
>TRBV7-6|TRBJ2-7|NA|NA
CASSAEQGRSYEQYF
>TRBV20-1|TRBJ2-3|NA|NA
CSARDGRQLAQYF
>TRBV27|TRBJ2-5|few|NA
CASSLSWVQETQYF
>TRBV12-3/TRBV12-4|TRBJ2-7|NA|NA
CASSTPGTPSYEQYF
>TRBV6-1|TRBJ2-7|NA|TRBD2
CASSVAGNEQYF
>TRBV7-3|TRBJ2-2|NA|NA
CASSSLTGGRSWAGELFF
>TRBV11-1|TRBJ2-2|NA|TRBD2
CASSFLPGGREVPVEELFF
>TRBV28|TRBJ2-2|few|NA
CASSFPQGTRSANTGELFF
>TRBV29-1|TRBJ2-5|NA|NA
CSVELGETQYF
>TRBV12-3/TRBV12-4|TRBJ2-7|NA|NA
CASSLGADGAEQYF
>TRBV4-2|TRBJ2-2|few|NA
CASSQESGGIYTGELFF
>TRBV25-1|TRBJ2-7|few|NA
CASSLDFSYEQYF
>TRBV7-9|TRBJ2-7|NA|NA
CASSLPSVEQYF
>TRBV29-1|TRBJ2-2|NA|TRBD2
CSAGTSGNTGELFF
>TRBV29-1|TRBJ2-2|many|TRBD2
CSVLRAGENTGELFF
>TRBV4-1|TRBJ2-1|NA|NA
CASSQGSGDNEQFF
>TRBV27|TRBJ2-5|NA|NA
CASRAPSGGAEETQYF
>TRBV29-1|TRBJ2-7|NA|NA
CSVVGKNYEQYF
>TRBV12-3/TRBV12-4|TRBJ2-2|NA|NA
CAGAGGATGELFF
>TRBV4-1|TRBJ2-2|NA|NA
CASSQGGLSAAGELFF
>TRBV4-1|TRBJ2-6|few|TRBD1
CASSQDKDRKTLWANVLTF
>TRBV7-8|TRBJ2-5|NA|NA
CASSLIPGVGGQETQYF
>TRBV5-5|TRBJ2-3|NA|TRBD2
CASSLLAGAQDTQYF
>TRBV29-1|TRBJ2-7|NA|TRBD2
CSVERVGLAENYEQYF
>TRBV5-1|TRBJ2-4|few|TRBD2
CASSLGTSGSTDIQYF
>TRBV12-3/TRBV12-4|TRBJ2-3|few|NA
CASALKVGKTDTQYF
>TRBV5-1|TRBJ2-2|NA|NA
CASSWRGSGELFF
>TRBV12-5|TRBJ2-7|NA|TRBD2
CASESSGRSSSYEQYF
>TRBV4-3|TRBJ1-5|few|NA
CASSQVLDQPQHF
>TRBV7-8|TRBJ2-7|few|TRBD2
CASSFGLAGDLDEQYF
>TRBV4-3|TRBJ2-6|NA|NA
CASSQGGRGSPISGANVLTF
>TRBV6-5|TRBJ2-7|NA|NA
CASSYGPILEQYF
>TRBV3-1|TRBJ2-3|many|NA
CASSLAVSLGADTQYF
>TRBV29-1|TRBJ2-3|NA|NA
CSVSVTDTQYF
>TRBV7-9|TRBJ1-2|few|NA
CASSARDPARYGYTF
>TRBV6-4|TRBJ2-1|NA|TRBD2
CASSPSGGVYNEQFF
>TRBV5-1|TRBJ2-1|few|NA
CASSLAMDSFNEQFF
>TRBV4-2|TRBJ2-5|few|NA
CASSQELARGIQETQYF
>TRBV7-2|TRBJ1-2|many|NA
CASSFTSGGHSGYTF
>TRBV10-3|TRBJ2-7|NA|NA
CAISEVAAGGFYEQYF
>TRBV5-1|TRBJ2-1|few|TRBD2
CASSTWDYVNLSYNEQFF
>TRBV11-2|TRBJ2-1|few|NA
CASSLRAEGDEQFF
>TRBV5-1|TRBJ2-7|NA|NA
CASSLTILDSEQYF